Each of the 7 T cell receptor beta chains below was sequenced from the same sample in a study of blood T cell repertoires in COVID-19. Measured with immunoSEQ multiplex PCR; TCRdb has only the in-frame clones, and not every one. The sample consists of 90,000 or so clones, around nine tenths of them appearing once. Sequenced material: peripheral blood. The source is a man aged 60-69 years with COVID-19, enrolled during active disease.

The chain employs TRBV11-2 and TRBJ2-1, with D maybe TRBD2 (6 bases). CDR3 size: 15 residues. Trimming shortened V by 7 bases and J by 4 bases, and 17 bases separated the two germline ends. Germline V gene sequence: CDR1 SGHAT, CDR2 FQNNGV. CDR3 DNA: TGTGCCAGCACCCTGGGGGGAAGGATATACAATGAGCAGTTCTTC. Its protein product is CASTLGGRIYNEQFF.

This chain joins TRBV5-4 and TRBJ2-1; 9 bases are a match to TRBD2. CDR3 length equals 15 residues. V gave up 4 bases and J gave up 5 bases; unmatched junction bases: 7. Germline CDR1 is SGHNT and CDR2 is YYREEE (reference sequence). CDR3: CASSHPSGTHNEQFF. In nucleotides, the CDR3 is TGTGCCAGCAGCCACCCTAGCGGGACCCACAATGAGCAGTTCTTC.

Written as DNA, the CDR3 is TGTGCCACCAGCAGCTTCCGGGACAGACCTAATGAGCAGTTCTTC. This translates into CATSSFRDRPNEQFF. The genes are TRBV15 and TRBJ2-1; 7 bases are a match to TRBD1. J gave up 7 bases and V 3 bases, and 9 bases lay outside the gene matches. From germline, CDR1 is LNHNV and CDR2 YYDKDF (reference sequence). The length of the CDR3 is 15 residues.

This chain joins TRBV6-5 and TRBJ2-7, with D possibly matching TRBD1 (6 bases). CDR1 and CDR2 (germline): MNHEY, SVGAGI. V lost 6 bases and J 2 bases, leaving 11 bases between the germline ends. The length of the CDR3 is 13 residues. CDR3 amino acids: CASRSGTTYEQYF. CDR3 nucleotides: TGTGCCAGCAGATCCGGGACAACCTACGAGCAGTACTTC.

This clone is a singleton in its sample. This rearrangement joins TRBV28 to TRBJ1-1; 7 bases line up with TRBD1. The CDR3 is made up of 12 amino acids. The germline V gene has CDR1 MDHEN and CDR2 SYDVKM. V was clipped by 5 bases and J by 5 bases; unmatched bases: 2. The CDR3 protein is CASSRTGTEAFF. The CDR3 DNA is TGTGCCAGCAGTAGGACAGGAACTGAAGCTTTCTTT. Full variable domain (outside the CDR3, taken from reference TRBV28 and TRBJ1-1): DVKVTQSSRYLVKRTGEKVFLECVQDMDHENMFWYRQDPGLGLRLIYFSYDVKMKEKGDIPEGYSVSREKKERFSLILESASTNQTSMYLCASSRTGTEAFFGQGTRLTVV.

The gene calls are TRBV27 and TRBJ1-4; 8 bases match TRBD1. The CDR3 runs to 19 residues. CDR1 MNHEY and CDR2 SMNVEV come from the germline V gene (reference sequence). V lost 3 bases to trimming and J lost 0 bases; unmatched junction nucleotides: 12. The CDR3 sequence is CASSFSQGAFSATNEKLFF. Written as DNA, the CDR3 is TGTGCCAGCAGTTTTAGCCAGGGGGCTTTCTCCGCAACTAATGAAAAACTGTTTTTT. Full variable domain (missing parts from reference TRBV27 and TRBJ1-4): EAQVTQNPRYLITVTGKKLTVTCSQNMNHEYMSWYRQDPGLGLRQIYYSMNVEVTDKGDVPEGYKVSRKEKRNFPLILESPSPNQTSLYFCASSFSQGAFSATNEKLFFGSGTQLSVL.

This clone was seen only once. This rearrangement joins TRBV19 to TRBJ1-4; TRBD1 matches at 8 bases. J gave up 4 bases and V 2 bases, and 0 bases lay outside the gene matches. Per the germline V gene, CDR1 is LNHDA and CDR2 is SQIVND (reference sequence). The length of the CDR3 is 14 residues. The CDR3 DNA is TGTGCCAGTAGTATAACAGGGGGTAATGAAAAACTGTTTTTT. It codes for CASSITGGNEKLFF.